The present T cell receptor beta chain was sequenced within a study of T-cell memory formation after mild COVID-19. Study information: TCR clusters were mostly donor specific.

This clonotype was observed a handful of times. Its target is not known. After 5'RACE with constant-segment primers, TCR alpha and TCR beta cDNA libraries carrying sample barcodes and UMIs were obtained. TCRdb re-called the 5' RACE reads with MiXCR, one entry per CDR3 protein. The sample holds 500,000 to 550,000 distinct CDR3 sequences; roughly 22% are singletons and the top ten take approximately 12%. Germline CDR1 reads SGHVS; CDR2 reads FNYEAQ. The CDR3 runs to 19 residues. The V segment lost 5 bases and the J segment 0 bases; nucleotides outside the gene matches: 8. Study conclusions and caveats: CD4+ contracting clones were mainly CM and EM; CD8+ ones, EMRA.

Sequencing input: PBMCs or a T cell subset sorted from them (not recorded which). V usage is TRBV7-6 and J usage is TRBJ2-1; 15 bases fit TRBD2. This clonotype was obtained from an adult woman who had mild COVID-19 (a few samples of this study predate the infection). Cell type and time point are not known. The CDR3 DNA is TGTGCCAGCAGCCCCGGACTAGCGGGAGGGATTAGCTCCTACAATGAGCAGTTCTTC. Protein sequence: CASSPGLAGGISSYNEQFF.